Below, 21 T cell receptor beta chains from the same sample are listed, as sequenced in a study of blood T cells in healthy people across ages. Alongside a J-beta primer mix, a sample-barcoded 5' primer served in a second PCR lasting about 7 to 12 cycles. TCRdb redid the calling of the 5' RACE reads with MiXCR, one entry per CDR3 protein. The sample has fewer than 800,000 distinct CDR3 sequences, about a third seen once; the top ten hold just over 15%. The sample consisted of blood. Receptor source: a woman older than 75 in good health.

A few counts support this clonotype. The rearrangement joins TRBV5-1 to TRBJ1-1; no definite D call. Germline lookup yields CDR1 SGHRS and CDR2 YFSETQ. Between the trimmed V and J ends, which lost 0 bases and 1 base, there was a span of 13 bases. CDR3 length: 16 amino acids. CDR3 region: CASSLGLGTQNTEAFF. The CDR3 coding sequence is TGCGCCAGCAGCTTGGGATTGGGCACCCAGAACACTGAAGCTTTCTTT.

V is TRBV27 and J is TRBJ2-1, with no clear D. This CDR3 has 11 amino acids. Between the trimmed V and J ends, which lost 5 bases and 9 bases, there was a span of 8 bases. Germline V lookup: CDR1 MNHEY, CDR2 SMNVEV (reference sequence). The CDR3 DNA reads TGTGCCAGCAGTAGTCTGGGTGAGCAGTTCTTC. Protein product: CASSSLGEQFF.

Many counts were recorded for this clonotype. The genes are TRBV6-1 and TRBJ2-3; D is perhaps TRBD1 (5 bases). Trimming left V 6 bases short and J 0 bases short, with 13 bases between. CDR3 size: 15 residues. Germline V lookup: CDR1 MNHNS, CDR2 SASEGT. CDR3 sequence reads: CASRGRARSTDTQYF. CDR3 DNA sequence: TGTGCCAGCAGGGGCAGGGCGCGTAGCACAGATACGCAGTATTTT.

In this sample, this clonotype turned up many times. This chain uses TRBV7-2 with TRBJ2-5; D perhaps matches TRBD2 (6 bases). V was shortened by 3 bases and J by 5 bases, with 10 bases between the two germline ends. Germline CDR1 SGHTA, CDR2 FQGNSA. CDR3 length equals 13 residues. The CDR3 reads CASSFGRRETQYF. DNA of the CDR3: TGTGCCAGCAGCTTTGGGAGGAGGGAGACCCAGTACTTC. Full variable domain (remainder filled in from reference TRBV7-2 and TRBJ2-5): GAGVSQSPSNKVTEKGKDVELRCDPISGHTALYWYRQSLGQGLEFLIYFQGNSAPDKSGLPSDRFSAERTGGSVSTLTIQRTQQEDSAVYLCASSFGRRETQYFGPGTRLLVL.

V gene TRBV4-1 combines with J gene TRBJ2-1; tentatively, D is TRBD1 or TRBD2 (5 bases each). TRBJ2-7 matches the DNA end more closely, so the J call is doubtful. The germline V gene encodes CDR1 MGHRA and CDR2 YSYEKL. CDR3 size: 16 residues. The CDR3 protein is CASSQPGRTSYNEQYF. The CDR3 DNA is TGCGCCAGCAGTCAGCCGGGACGCACTTCCTACAATGAGCAGTACTTC.

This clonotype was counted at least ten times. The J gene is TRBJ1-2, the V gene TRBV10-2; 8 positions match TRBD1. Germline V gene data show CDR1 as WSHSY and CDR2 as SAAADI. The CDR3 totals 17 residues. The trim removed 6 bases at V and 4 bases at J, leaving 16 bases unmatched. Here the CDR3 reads CASRGSGGKSKVYGYTF. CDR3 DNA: TGCGCCAGCAGGGGGTCAGGGGGCAAGTCCAAAGTCTATGGCTACACCTTC.

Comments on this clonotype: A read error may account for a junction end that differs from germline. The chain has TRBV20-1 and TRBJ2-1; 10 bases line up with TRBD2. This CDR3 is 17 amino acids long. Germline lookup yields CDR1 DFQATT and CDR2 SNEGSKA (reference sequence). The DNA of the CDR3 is TGCAGCGCTAGAGATGCGGGTCTAGCGGGGGCCCACAATGAGCGGTTCTTC. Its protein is CSARDAGLAGAHNERFF.

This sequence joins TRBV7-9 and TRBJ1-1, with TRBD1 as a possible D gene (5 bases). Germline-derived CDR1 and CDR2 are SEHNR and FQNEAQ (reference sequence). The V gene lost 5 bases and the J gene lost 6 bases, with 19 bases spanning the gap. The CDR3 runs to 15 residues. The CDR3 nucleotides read TGTGCCAGCAGCCTCACAACCAGGGTACTTGCTGAAGCTTTCTTT. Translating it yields CASSLTTRVLAEAFF.

The CDR3 DNA is TGCAGCGTTGTACAGGGTCTCGTTGGAGGAAAACTGTTTTTT. It encodes CSVVQGLVGGKLFF. V and J are TRBV29-1 and TRBJ1-4; possibly TRBD1 for D (6 bases). The germline V gene encodes CDR1 SQVTM and CDR2 ANQGSEA. The CDR3 runs to 14 residues. The V end was cut by 4 bases, the J end by 10 bases, with 19 bases between.

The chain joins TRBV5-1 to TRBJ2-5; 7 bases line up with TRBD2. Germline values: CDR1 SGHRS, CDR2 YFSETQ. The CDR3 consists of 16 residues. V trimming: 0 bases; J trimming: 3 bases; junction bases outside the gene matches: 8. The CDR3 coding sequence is TGCGCCAGCAGCTTGGTCAGCGGGATAAGGAAAGAGACCCAGTACTTC. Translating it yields CASSLVSGIRKETQYF.

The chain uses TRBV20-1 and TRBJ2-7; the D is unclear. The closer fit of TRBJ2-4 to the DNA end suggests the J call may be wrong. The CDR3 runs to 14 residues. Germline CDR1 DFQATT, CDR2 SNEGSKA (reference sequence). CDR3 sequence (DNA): TGCAGTGCTAGAGATCTTCCCGGAGAAACCATTCAGTACTTC. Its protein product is CSARDLPGETIQYF.

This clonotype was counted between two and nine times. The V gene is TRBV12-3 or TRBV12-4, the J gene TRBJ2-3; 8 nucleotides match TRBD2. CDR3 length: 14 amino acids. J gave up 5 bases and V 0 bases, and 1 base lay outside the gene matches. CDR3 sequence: CASSLASGIDTQYF. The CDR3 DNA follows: TGTGCCAGCAGTTTAGCTAGCGGGATAGATACGCAGTATTTT.

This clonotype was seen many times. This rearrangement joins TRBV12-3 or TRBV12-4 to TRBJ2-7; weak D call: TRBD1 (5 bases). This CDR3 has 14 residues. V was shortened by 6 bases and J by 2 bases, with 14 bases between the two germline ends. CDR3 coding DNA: TGTGCCAGCAGAAGTCAGGGAAATCCCTACGAGCAGTACTTC. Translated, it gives CASRSQGNPYEQYF.

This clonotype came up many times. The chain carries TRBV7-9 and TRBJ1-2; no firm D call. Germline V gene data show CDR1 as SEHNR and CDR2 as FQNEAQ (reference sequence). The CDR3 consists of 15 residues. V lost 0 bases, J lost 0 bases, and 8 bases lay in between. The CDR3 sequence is CASSLAASPNYGYTF. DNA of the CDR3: TGTGCCAGCAGCTTAGCGGCCAGTCCTAACTATGGCTACACCTTC.

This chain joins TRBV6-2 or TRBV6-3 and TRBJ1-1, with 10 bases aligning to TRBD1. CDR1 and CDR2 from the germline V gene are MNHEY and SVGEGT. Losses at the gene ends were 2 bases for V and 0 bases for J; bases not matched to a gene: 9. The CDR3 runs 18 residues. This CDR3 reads CASSYETGGSFMNTEAFF. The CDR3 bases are TGTGCCAGCAGTTACGAGACAGGGGGCTCCTTTATGAACACTGAAGCTTTCTTT.

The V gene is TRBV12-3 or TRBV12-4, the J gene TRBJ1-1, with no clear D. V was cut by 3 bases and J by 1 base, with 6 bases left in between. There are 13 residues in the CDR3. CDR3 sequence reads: CASSFEANTEAFF. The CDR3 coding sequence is TGTGCCAGCAGTTTCGAGGCGAACACTGAAGCTTTCTTT.

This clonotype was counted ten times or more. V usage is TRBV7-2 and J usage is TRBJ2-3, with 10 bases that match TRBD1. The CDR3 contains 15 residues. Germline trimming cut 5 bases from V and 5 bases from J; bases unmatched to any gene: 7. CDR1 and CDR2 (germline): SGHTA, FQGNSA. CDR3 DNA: TGTGCCAGCAGCCAGGACAGGGGGTATAAAGATACGCAGTATTTT. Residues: CASSQDRGYKDTQYF.

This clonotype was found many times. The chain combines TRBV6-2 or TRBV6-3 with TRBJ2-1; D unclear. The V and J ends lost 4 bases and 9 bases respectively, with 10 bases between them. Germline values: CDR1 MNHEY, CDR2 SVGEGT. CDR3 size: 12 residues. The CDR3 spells CASSFTVTEQFF. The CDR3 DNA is TGTGCCAGCAGTTTCACTGTTACTGAGCAGTTCTTC.

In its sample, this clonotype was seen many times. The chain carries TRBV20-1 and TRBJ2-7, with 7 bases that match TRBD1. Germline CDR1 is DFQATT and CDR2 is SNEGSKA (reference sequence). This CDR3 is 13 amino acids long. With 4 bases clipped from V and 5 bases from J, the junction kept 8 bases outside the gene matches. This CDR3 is CSATRDRDHEQYF. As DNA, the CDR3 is TGCAGTGCTACCCGCGACAGGGATCACGAGCAGTACTTC.

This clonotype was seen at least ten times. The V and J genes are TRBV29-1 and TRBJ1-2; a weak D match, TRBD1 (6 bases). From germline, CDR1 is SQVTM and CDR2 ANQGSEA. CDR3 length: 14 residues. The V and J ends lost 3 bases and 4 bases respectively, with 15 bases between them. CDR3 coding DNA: TGCAGCGTTGATTCTGGGGGGCAGGGCTATGGCTACACCTTC. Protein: CSVDSGGQGYGYTF. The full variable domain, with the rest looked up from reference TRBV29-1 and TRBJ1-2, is SAVISQKPSRDICQRGTSLTIQCQVDSQVTMMFWYRQQPGQSLTLIATANQGSEATYESGFVIDKFPISRPNLTFSTLTVSNMSPEDSSIYLCSVDSGGQGYGYTFGSGTRLTVV.

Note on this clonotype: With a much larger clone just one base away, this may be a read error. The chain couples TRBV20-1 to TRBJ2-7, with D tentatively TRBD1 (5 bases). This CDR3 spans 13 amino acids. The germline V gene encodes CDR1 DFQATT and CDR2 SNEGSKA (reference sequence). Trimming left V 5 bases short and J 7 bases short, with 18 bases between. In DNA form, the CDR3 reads TGCAGTGCTGGCACCGCCAGGGTATGGGAGCAGTACTTC. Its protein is CSAGTARVWEQYF.